This T cell receptor beta chain was sequenced during a study of post-analysis software for immune sequencing data. To note about this clonotype: Its antigen is not identified.

The CDR3 sequence is 17 residues long. Germline V gene data show CDR1 as SEHNR and CDR2 as FQNEAQ (reference sequence). The V end was cut by 3 bases, the J end by 6 bases, with 18 bases between. Points from the study as a whole: Patients used five TRBV segments, including TRBV5-6, TRBV5-1 and TRBV20-1, more often than controls.

Researchers reported that TCR beta cDNA libraries carried unique molecular identifiers. Starting from about 0.98 to 11 million T cells, the study yielded about 500,000 cDNA molecules. MiXCR, applied by TCRdb to the PCR reads, yields one record per CDR3 protein. The sample carries a few hundred thousand distinct CDR3 sequences, 30% to 45% recorded once. The rearrangement links TRBV7-9 to TRBJ2-6; tentatively, D is TRBD1 (5 bases). Sequencing used blood. The source of this sequence is a girl aged 5 to 17 with multiple sclerosis. Written as DNA, the CDR3 is TGTGCCAGCAGCTTCGATGGACACGGGTGGGAGGCCAACGTCCTGACTTTC. It specifies CASSFDGHGWEANVLTF.